This T cell receptor (beta chain) was sequenced in a study of blood T cell repertoires in COVID-19. Study-level information: T cells, B-cell-depleted T cells, or PBMCs provided the cDNA or gDNA that served as material.

Assay: immunoSEQ multiplex PCR; the TCRdb copy retains only in-frame clones and omits some. The table shows 200,000 to 250,000 clones, with around 84% occurring only once. The CDR3 spans 13 residues. Trimming cost V 1 base and J 5 bases, with 8 bases left between them. The genes are TRBV12-3 or TRBV12-4 and TRBJ1-2; D remains unclear. This sequence was found in a woman between 35 and 50 years old who had recovered from COVID-19. Sample: PBMCs or T cells enriched from blood (not recorded which). The CDR3 reads CASSLGTEYGYTF. In DNA, the CDR3 is TGTGCCAGCAGTTTAGGTACGGAGTATGGCTACACCTTC.